The 25 T cell receptor beta chains in this list originate from one sample, sequenced in a study of OX40 agonist ivuxolimab in advanced cancers. Sequencing used immunoSEQ multiplex PCR; TCRdb keeps in-frame clones, though not all of them. The sample includes about 37,000 clones, 70% to 80% seen only once; the top ten take under 25%. Source: CD4+ or CD8+ T cells sorted from blood, taken in a trial of the OX40 agonist ivuxolimab. The receptors derive from an adult with an advanced solid tumor such as melanoma, head and neck, liver or kidney cancer.

This clone was counted a few times. The gene calls are TRBV6-1 and TRBJ2-7; D is possibly TRBD2 (6 bases). Germline CDR1 and CDR2: MNHNS and SASEGT. The CDR3 contains 14 residues. Between the trimmed V and J ends, which lost 5 bases and 3 bases, there was a span of 14 bases. CDR3 sequence (DNA): TGTGCCAGCAGTCATACCCGGGGGAACTACGAGCAGTACTTC. It specifies CASSHTRGNYEQYF.

The chain employs TRBV28 and TRBJ2-5; D possibly corresponds to TRBD1 (5 bases). The germline V and J ends were trimmed by 7 bases and 4 bases, with 19 bases remaining between them. Germline lookup yields CDR1 MDHEN and CDR2 SYDVKM. The CDR3 spans 15 residues. The CDR3 coding sequence is TGTGCCAGCAACCAGGGTCAATCAAAGGGAGAGACCCAGTACTTC. Translation: CASNQGQSKGETQYF.

The rearrangement joins TRBV19 to TRBJ2-2; 7 bases fit TRBD1. J was trimmed by 0 bases and V by 3 bases; bases with no gene match: 4. The germline V gene has CDR1 LNHDA and CDR2 SQIVND (reference sequence). The CDR3 runs 16 residues. In nucleotides, the CDR3 is TGTGCCAGTAGTATCCGTGGGACAGCGAACACCGGGGAGCTGTTTTTT. Protein: CASSIRGTANTGELFF.

The V gene is TRBV18, the J gene TRBJ1-6, with D tentatively TRBD1 (5 bases). CDR1 is KGHSH, CDR2 LQKENI, per germline. Trimming pared 3 bases from V and 8 bases from J, leaving 11 bases between. The CDR3 is made up of 14 amino acids. CDR3: CASSPPDRYSPLHF. CDR3 nucleotide sequence: TGTGCCAGCTCACCGCCTGACAGATATTCACCCCTCCACTTT.

The chain couples TRBV27 to TRBJ1-5; no reliable D call. Germline V gene data show CDR1 as MNHEY and CDR2 as SMNVEV (reference sequence). The CDR3 covers 14 residues. V gave up 6 bases and J gave up 4 bases, with 13 bases separating them. CDR3: CASSFRQSNQPQHF. In DNA form, the CDR3 reads TGTGCCAGCAGCTTCAGGCAGTCTAATCAGCCCCAGCATTTT.

The chain uses TRBV28 and TRBJ2-2, with D perhaps matching TRBD2 (6 bases). From germline, CDR1 is MDHEN and CDR2 SYDVKM. Between the trimmed V and J ends, which lost 5 bases and 6 bases, there was a span of 13 bases. The CDR3 has 14 residues. The CDR3 spells CASSLGLLSGELFF. The CDR3 region has the DNA TGTGCCAGCAGTCTGGGACTCCTTTCCGGGGAGCTGTTTTTT.

The chain carries TRBV6-6 and TRBJ2-7; the D gene is possibly TRBD2 (6 bases). V was shortened by 4 bases and J by 7 bases, with 11 bases between the two germline ends. This CDR3 region has 12 residues. CDR1 and CDR2 (germline): MNHNY, SVGAGI (reference sequence). CDR3 DNA sequence: TGTGCCAGCAGTTTCTCGGGGGATGAGCAGTACTTC. Translating gives CASSFSGDEQYF.

A single count supports this clone. This rearrangement joins TRBV19 to TRBJ1-2, with D possibly matching TRBD1 (5 bases). V was cut by 3 bases and J by 8 bases, with 10 bases left in between. The CDR3 is made up of 12 amino acids. Germline loops: CDR1 LNHDA, CDR2 SQIVND (reference sequence). DNA for the CDR3: TGTGCCAGTAGTATGGGGGGGAACGGCTACACCTTC. Amino acid sequence: CASSMGGNGYTF.

This chain joins TRBV6-1 and TRBJ2-5, with TRBD1 identical over 12 bases. The CDR3 is 15 amino acids. Trimming cost V 6 bases and J 4 bases; bases outside gene matches: 6. Germline assignment: CDR1 MNHNS and CDR2 SASEGT. CDR3 coding DNA: TGTGCCAGCAGAGGGGACAGGGGGCAGGGAGAGACCCAGTACTTC. Amino acids: CASRGDRGQGETQYF.

This clone was seen a single time. The V call is TRBV11-2, the J call TRBJ2-1; D not resolved. V shed 1 base and J shed 9 bases, with 7 bases lying between them. This CDR3 spans 12 amino acids. CDR1 and CDR2 from the germline V gene are SGHAT and FQNNGV. CDR3 protein: CASSLVKGEQFF. CDR3 bases: TGTGCCAGCAGCTTAGTTAAGGGTGAGCAGTTCTTC.

The chain joins TRBV14 to TRBJ1-2; D remains unclear. Germline V lookup: CDR1 SGHDN, CDR2 FVKESK. Trimming took off 1 base at V and 4 bases at J, with 13 bases between the two ends. The CDR3 length is 15 residues. This CDR3 is CASSQVNPDPYGYTF. CDR3 coding DNA: TGTGCCAGCAGCCAAGTAAATCCAGATCCCTATGGCTACACCTTC.

In this sample, this clone turned up a few times. The chain carries TRBV5-4 and TRBJ1-2; D might be TRBD1 (6 bases). CDR1 and CDR2 (germline): SGHNT, YYREEE (reference sequence). The V and J ends lost 0 bases and 6 bases respectively, with 9 bases between them. The CDR3 is 13 amino acids. This CDR3 is CASSLASGDGYTF. Written as DNA, the CDR3 is TGTGCCAGCAGCTTGGCCTCAGGGGATGGCTACACCTTC.

This rearrangement joins TRBV7-2 to TRBJ2-7, with D possibly matching TRBD1 (5 bases). With 0 bases removed from V and 1 base from J, the gap between germline ends came to 7 bases. CDR3 size: 14 residues. Germline CDR1 is SGHTA and CDR2 is FQGNSA. The CDR3, as DNA: TGTGCCAGCAGCTTAGCGGGGCAATCCTACGAGCAGTACTTC. This encodes CASSLAGQSYEQYF.

This sequence joins TRBV27 and TRBJ2-1; the D gene is possibly TRBD1 (6 bases). The CDR3 consists of 13 residues. CDR1 and CDR2 (germline): MNHEY, SMNVEV (reference sequence). V lost 4 bases, J lost 14 bases, and 18 bases lay in between. The DNA of the CDR3 is TGTGCCAGCAGTTCGGGATCTACAGGGTCTAAGTTCTTC. Its protein product is CASSSGSTGSKFF.

The rearrangement links TRBV6-6 to TRBJ2-2; D perhaps matches TRBD2 (5 bases). Germline CDR1 MNHNY, CDR2 SVGAGI (reference sequence). This CDR3 spans 13 amino acids. V was trimmed by 1 base and J by 6 bases, leaving 6 bases between them. CDR3 residues: CASSYLAPGELFF. The CDR3, as DNA: TGTGCCAGCAGTTACTTAGCGCCCGGGGAGCTGTTTTTT.

The chain combines TRBV19 with TRBJ2-7; 7 nucleotides match TRBD2. V lost 1 base to trimming and J lost 0 bases; unmatched junction nucleotides: 3. The CDR3 sequence is 15 residues long. Germline values: CDR1 LNHDA, CDR2 SQIVND (reference sequence). CDR3 residues: CASSIVPGGSYEQYF. The CDR3 DNA follows: TGTGCCAGTAGTATAGTGCCGGGAGGCTCCTACGAGCAGTACTTC.

Concerning this clone: The same CDR3 arises from other DNA sequences in this sample as well. The chain has TRBV27 and TRBJ2-3, with D perhaps matching TRBD1 (5 bases). Between the trimmed V and J ends, which lost 3 bases and 0 bases, there was a span of 10 bases. Germline CDR1 and CDR2: MNHEY and SMNVEV (reference sequence). This CDR3 contains 15 residues. Written as DNA, the CDR3 is TGTGCCAGCAGTTTCGGACACATTAGCACAGATACGCAGTATTTT. Residues: CASSFGHISTDTQYF.

This chain uses TRBV10-3 with TRBJ1-4; possibly TRBD1 for D (5 bases). The CDR3 extends over 15 amino acids. Looked up from germline, CDR1 is ENHRY and CDR2 is SYGVKD. V lost 4 bases and J 5 bases, leaving 14 bases between the germline ends. CDR3 protein: CAISGGQVTNEKLFF. DNA for the CDR3: TGTGCCATCAGTGGTGGACAAGTGACAAATGAAAAACTGTTTTTT.

The V gene is TRBV19, the J gene TRBJ2-7; 15 positions match TRBD2. Germline V CDR1 and CDR2: LNHDA, SQIVND (reference sequence). The CDR3 contains 17 residues. The V gene end was trimmed by 9 bases and the J gene end by 6 bases; junction bases not matched to a gene: 15. The CDR3 here is CASRGTGLAGGLGEQYF. CDR3 DNA sequence: TGTGCCAGCAGGGGTACGGGACTAGCGGGAGGATTGGGCGAGCAGTACTTC.

CDR3 protein: CASSLNSGSSGANVLTF. For the CDR3, the DNA is TGTGCCAGCAGCTTAAATAGCGGGAGTTCTGGGGCCAACGTCCTGACTTTC. V gene TRBV11-2 combines with J gene TRBJ2-6; 9 nucleotides line up with TRBD2. V gave up 2 bases and J gave up 1 base; unmatched junction bases: 3. CDR3 length equals 17 residues. Germline CDR1 is SGHAT and CDR2 is FQNNGV.

This clone has a single count. V and J are TRBV6-4 and TRBJ2-1; 10 bases are shared with TRBD2. With 6 bases clipped from V and 5 bases from J, the junction kept 7 bases outside the gene matches. The germline gives CDR1 MRHNA, CDR2 SNTAGT. The CDR3 spans 15 residues. Here the CDR3 reads CASRPLAGAHNEQFF. CDR3 DNA sequence: TGTGCCAGCAGGCCTCTAGCGGGAGCACACAATGAGCAGTTCTTC.

The V and J genes are TRBV4-1 and TRBJ2-2; D call uncertain. Per the germline V gene, CDR1 is MGHRA and CDR2 is YSYEKL. The CDR3 has 14 residues. V lost 1 base and J 4 bases, leaving 7 bases between the germline ends. This chain's CDR3 is CASSQVTGTGELFF. CDR3 sequence (DNA): TGCGCCAGCAGCCAAGTTACGGGCACCGGGGAGCTGTTTTTT.

The chain recombines TRBV5-1 with TRBJ2-7, with 7 positions matching TRBD1. J gave up 4 bases and V 0 bases, and 7 bases lay outside the gene matches. The germline CDR1 and CDR2 sequences are SGHRS and YFSETQ. The CDR3 covers 15 residues. The CDR3 reads CASSLVGTVPYEQYF. CDR3 in DNA: TGCGCCAGCAGCTTGGTGGGGACAGTGCCTTACGAGCAGTACTTC.

The gene calls are TRBV9 and TRBJ1-2; TRBD1 matches at 8 bases. Germline CDR1 SGDLS, CDR2 YYNGEE. The CDR3 totals 15 residues. The ends lost 3 bases at V and 8 bases at J; junction bases unmatched: 12. CDR3 coding DNA: TGTGCCAGCAGCGCCTACGCAGGGGGCCAGGAAGGCTACACCTTC. Its protein is CASSAYAGGQEGYTF.

The chain combines TRBV19 with TRBJ2-7, with TRBD2 matching 7 bases. The CDR3 loop spans 15 amino acids. V trimming: 4 bases; J trimming: 1 base; junction bases outside the gene matches: 7. The germline V gene encodes CDR1 LNHDA and CDR2 SQIVND (reference sequence). The CDR3 region is CASSTVAGFSYEQYF. In nucleotides, the CDR3 is TGTGCCAGTAGTACGGTAGCGGGTTTTTCCTACGAGCAGTACTTC.